This is a list of T cell receptor beta chains from one sample in a study of chemoradiotherapy in HPV16-positive cancers. Clones were sequenced by immunoSEQ multiplex PCR, and TCRdb holds only the in-frame ones, with some missing. Among 29,000 or so clones listed, approximately 91% were seen once. The starting material was blood, obtained from a patient who underwent chemoradiotherapy. These TCRs come from a human donor with HPV-associated anogenital cancer. The CDR3 runs from the conserved cysteine through the conserved F or W. A D gene is named only where the DNA matches it firmly. Expanded clones get a size class; other rows say once, few or many, or leave the size out.

TRBJ1-5 TRBV4-3 - - TGCGCCAGCAGCCAAGCCGTTGGGGTATCAGCCCAGCATTTT CASSQAVGVSAQHF
TRBJ2-1 TRBV4-1 - TRBD2 TGCGCCAGCAGCCAAGTTGATATGGGACTAGCGGGGGGGCAGCAGTTCTTC CASSQVDMGLAGGQQFF
TRBJ2-5 TRBV7-2 once - TGTGCCATCGCACGGACAGTACAAGAGACCCAGTACTTC CAIARTVQETQYF
TRBJ1-2 TRBV6-6 - - TGTGCCAGCAGTTACCCTCTGGGGAGGGCTAGCTATGGCTACACCTTC CASSYPLGRASYGYTF
TRBJ1-2 TRBV5-6 - - TGTGCCAGCAGCTTGGGGGGACACCTCTATGGCTACACCTTC CASSLGGHLYGYTF
TRBJ2-7 TRBV2 once TRBD2 TGTGCCAGCGTGTCGGGACTAGCCTACGAGCAGTACTTC CASVSGLAYEQYF
TRBJ2-7 TRBV13 - - TGTGCCAGCAGCTTAGGCCTGTACGAGCAGTACTTC CASSLGLYEQYF
TRBJ2-2 TRBV4-2 few - TGTGCCAGCAGCCGCAGCTTAGGGGACTCGAACACCGGGGAGCTGTTTTTT CASSRSLGDSNTGELFF
TRBJ2-7 TRBV29-1 - TRBD1 TGCAGCGTTATGACAGGGGGTGGATACGAGCAGTACTTC CSVMTGGGYEQYF
TRBJ1-2 TRBV4-2 - - TGTGCCAGCAGCCAAGATGTTGACAATATCTCTGGCTACACCTTC CASSQDVDNISGYTF
TRBJ2-7 TRBV4-1 - TRBD1 TGCGCCAGCAGCCAAGCCGGGACAGTCTACGAGCAGTACTTC CASSQAGTVYEQYF
TRBJ1-2 TRBV11-1 medium-sized - TGTGCCAGCAGCTTAGACGTGGGAGGCTACACCTTC CASSLDVGGYTF
TRBJ2-7 TRBV10-3 once - TGTGCCATCAGTGACCTAAGCTTGACAGCCTCCTACGAGCAGTACTTC CAISDLSLTASYEQYF
TRBJ2-2 TRBV7-9 - TRBD1 TGTGCCAGCAGCTTAGCTAGGATGACGGCAGGGGGAAGCGGGGAGCTGTTTTTT CASSLARMTAGGSGELFF
TRBJ2-2 TRBV4-2 - TRBD2 TGTGCCAGCAGCCAAGTTGAGGGACTAGCGGACACCGGGGAGCTGTTTTTT CASSQVEGLADTGELFF
TRBJ2-5 TRBV27 - TRBD1 TGTGCCAGCAGTACCCGGGACAGGGACTCCGAGACCCAGTACTTC CASSTRDRDSETQYF
TRBJ2-3 TRBV13 - - TGTGCCAGCAGCGGGTTACGTAGAGATACGCAGTATTTT CASSGLRRDTQYF
TRBJ2-4 TRBV30 - - TGTGCCTGGGAACTCGGGATCGGGCAAAACATTCAGTACTTC CAWELGIGQNIQYF
TRBJ1-2 TRBV7-6 - TRBD1 TGTGCCAGCAGCTTAGGACAGGGAGGGGATGGCTACACCTTC CASSLGQGGDGYTF
TRBJ2-5 TRBV7-8 once TRBD2 TGTGCCAGCAGCCCCGGGACTAGCGGGGGGGCCAGGGAGACCCAGTACTTC CASSPGTSGGARETQYF
TRBJ1-1 TRBV19 - TRBD1 TGTGCCAGTAGTATAGGGGGACAGGCCCGTGAAGCTTTCTTT CASSIGGQAREAFF
TRBJ2-7 TRBV10-3 - TRBD1 TGTGCCATCAGTGCAATACCGGGACAGGGAAGCTACGAGCAGTACTTC CAISAIPGQGSYEQYF
TRBJ2-2 TRBV27 - - TGTGCCAGCGGTCCCGCCGGGGAGCTGTTTTTT CASGPAGELFF
TRBJ2-1 TRBV27 - - TGTGCCAGCAGTTCGATTTATCGGATCAACGGGACAGAGCAGTTCTTC CASSSIYRINGTEQFF
TRBJ1-3 TRBV19 - TRBD1 TGTGCCAGTAGCAAGGACAGGGGGTTCGGAAACACCATATATTTT CASSKDRGFGNTIYF
TRBJ2-1 TRBV10-1 - TRBD2 TGCGCCAGCAGTGACCCGAGGGCTAGCGGGAGGTACAATGAGCAGTTCTTC CASSDPRASGRYNEQFF
TRBJ2-2 TRBV5-1 - TRBD1 TGCGCCAGCAGCGCCGGGACAGGGGATGGCGGGGAGCTGTTTTTT CASSAGTGDGGELFF
TRBJ2-7 TRBV30 - TRBD2 TGTGCCTGGATAACGAGCGGGGGGGGCTACGAGCAGTACTTC CAWITSGGGYEQYF
TRBJ1-4 TRBV11-2 - - TGTGCCAGCAGCTTAGATTACTGGCGGAGCCTTACTAATGAAAAACTGTTTTTT CASSLDYWRSLTNEKLFF
TRBJ2-1 TRBV11-2 few - TGTGCCAGCAGCCAGAGCCGTAATGAGCAGTTCTTC CASSQSRNEQFF
TRBJ2-7 TRBV5-1 - TRBD2 TGCGCCAGCAGCAGCTATGGGAGGGCCCTCGACGAGCAGTACTTC CASSSYGRALDEQYF
TRBJ2-1 TRBV27 - - TGTGCCAGCAGGGAGGGGAGCTCCTACAATGAGCAGTTCTTC CASREGSSYNEQFF
TRBJ2-7 TRBV4-3 - - TGCGCCAGCAGCCAAGATGTGAGCAGCTCCAACTACGAGCAGTACTTC CASSQDVSSSNYEQYF
TRBJ2-1 TRBV29-1 - - TGCAGCGTTGAAATTACAGACCGGTTCTTC CSVEITDRFF
TRBJ1-4 TRBV5-4 - TRBD1 TGTGCCAGCGGCCGGGACAGAACTAATGAAAAACTGTTTTTT CASGRDRTNEKLFF
TRBJ1-2 TRBV10-3 once - TGTGCCATCAAACAGGAGGCGGACTATGGCTACACCTTC CAIKQEADYGYTF
TRBJ2-2 TRBV18 once TRBD1 TGTGCCAGCACGACTCAGGGGGCCCCTAACGGCGGGGAGCTGTTTTTT CASTTQGAPNGGELFF
TRBJ2-3 TRBV6-4 - - TGTGCCAGCAGGGGTGCTGGAGATACGCAGTATTTT CASRGAGDTQYF
TRBJ2-5 TRBV12-5 - - TGTGCTAGTGGCCCCGGGTTGGGGGACACCCAGTACTTC CASGPGLGDTQYF
TRBJ2-7 TRBV7-2 - TRBD2 TGTGCCAGCAGCACCCGACTAGCGGGGGGGTACGAGCAGTACTTC CASSTRLAGGYEQYF
TRBJ1-2 TRBV6-4 - - TGTGCCAGCAGTGACGGGCCATATGGCTACACCTTC CASSDGPYGYTF
TRBJ1-2 TRBV2 - TRBD1 TGTGCCAGCAGCCCCCAAGGGGGCTCTCAATATGGCTACACCTTC CASSPQGGSQYGYTF
TRBJ2-7 TRBV7-9 - - TGTGCCAGCAGCTCCTCTGGCGGAGGGGGGTACGAGCAGTACTTC CASSSSGGGGYEQYF
TRBJ1-3 TRBV4-1 few - TGCGCCAGCAGCCAAGTTCGGGGGTCTGGAAACACCATATATTTT CASSQVRGSGNTIYF
TRBJ2-4 TRBV6-1 - - TGTGCCAGCACCCCACAATATCTAGCCAAAAACATTCAGTACTTC CASTPQYLAKNIQYF
TRBJ1-2 TRBV4-1 - TRBD1 TGCGCCAGCAGCCAAGTTCTAGGGGGCAACTATGGCTACACCTTC CASSQVLGGNYGYTF
TRBJ1-2 TRBV5-1 - - TGCGCCAGCAGCCTAGGGACAACTAACTATGGCTACACCTTC CASSLGTTNYGYTF
TRBJ1-5 TRBV7-2 - - TGTGCCAGCAGCTCAGATCAAATTCAGCCCCAGCATTTT CASSSDQIQPQHF
TRBJ2-7 TRBV4-1 - TRBD2 TGCGCCAGCAGCCAAGAAGCGGGAGTAACCTACGAGCAGTACTTC CASSQEAGVTYEQYF
TRBJ2-7 TRBV30 - - TGTGCCTGGAGTGTAACGGGAGCGGGCGAGCAGTACTTC CAWSVTGAGEQYF
TRBJ2-5 TRBV7-3 - - TGTGCCAGCAGCCCCGGGGTCGGGGAGACCCAGTACTTC CASSPGVGETQYF
TRBJ2-1 TRBV5-1 - TRBD1 TGCGCCAGCAGCTTGGTTCAGGGGGAAAGCTCCTACAATGAGCAGTTCTTC CASSLVQGESSYNEQFF
TRBJ2-5 TRBV13 - TRBD1 TGTGCCAGCAGCCCCGGGACAGGGGGGACCCAGTACTTC CASSPGTGGTQYF